The T cell receptor beta chain under discussion was sequenced for a study of T cells after yellow fever vaccination (dated 2019 in TCRdb). Background on the whole study: The SMART-Seq v4 Ultra Low Input RNA kit was used to prepare libraries from fractions with low cell numbers. To follow T-cell clones before and after primary and booster YFV17D yellow fever vaccination, bulk TCR alpha and beta repertoires were sequenced over time. Bulk PBMC replicates and cell subsets were isolated from blood drawn at multiple timepoints before and after both primary and secondary immunization. Two healthy male donors, one aged 18 to 30 and one aged 30 to 40 years, were included in the cohort. What the research found in general, with its limitations: Compared with the primary T-cell response, the secondary T-cell response was weaker but faster, peaking on day 5 rather than day 15. Because the study included only a couple of donors, the extent to which the findings can be generalized is limited. After the booster, most of the clones that had expanded following primary vaccination were detected again (about 95% of CD4 and 88% of CD8), which suggests that memory was broadly maintained. FACS-sorted repertoires could contain abundant contaminating clonotypes from the bulk population, so computational filtering was required. A small fraction of clonotypes showed up in both the CD4 and CD8 compartments, probably as a result of convergent recombination.

This clonotype was counted ten times or more. It lacks a known antigen. The record has no base qualities; no much larger clone is one base away. What this sample's treatment or condition label stands for: live attenuated yellow fever vaccine strain. At every blood-draw timepoint, two biological replicates of bulk PBMCs were collected. A standard Ficoll-Paque protocol was used to isolate PBMCs from peripheral blood. TriZol was used to extract RNA from bulk PBMCs, from CD4 and CD8 fractions, and from dextramer-positive and dextramer-negative fractions. TCR cDNA was made using 5'RACE template switching, a step that added a universal primer site and unique molecular identifiers. cDNA synthesis was primed from both the TCR alpha and TCR beta constant segments. Library amplification used two PCR steps, and the second PCR step added sample barcodes and sequencing adapters. Libraries were sequenced on Illumina HiSeq 2500 (2x100 bp) or NovaSeq (2x150 bp). From the authors' description of their analysis: MIGEC handled demultiplexing of reads and collapsing into UMI consensus sequences, while MiXCR performed V(D)J alignment. Vaccine-responding clonotypes were defined with edgeR using replicate PBMC samples, requiring FDR below 0.01 and a log2 fold change above 5 up to day 15. Bulk clonotypes were assigned CD4 or CD8 identity according to which sequenced CD4 or CD8 repertoire held them at higher abundance. TCRdb reprocessed the public reads (quality trimming at Q25 with fastp, clone calling with MiXCR) and kept in-frame beta chains. Identical CDR3 proteins give one entry, which carries the most common genes and DNA. The V and J calls shown here were made by TCRdb, not taken from the authors' results. The sample table records some 560,000 distinct CDR3 sequences; 17% of these occur just once. 17% of the sample goes to the ten largest clones.

Its CDR3 holds 13 amino acids, cysteine through phenylalanine. Left in the record is the CDR3 DNA by itself, 39 bases read in frame from the first base. For CDR1 and CDR2, the germline V gene lists SGHRS and YFSETQ. V loses 2 bases, J loses 2 bases, and the germline ends lie 7 bases apart. The clonotype comes from a man between 18 and 35 years old who received the YFV17D yellow fever vaccine. The source was PBMCs, collected 5 to 6 days after the first yellow fever vaccination. The chain was built from TRBV5-1 and TRBJ1-2; too little of a D gene remains to name it. The bases read TGCGCCAGCAGCTTTCCAGGCAACTATGGCTACACCTTC. The resulting protein is CASSFPGNYGYTF.